This T cell receptor (beta chain) was observed in a study of T cell repertoires in cytomegalovirus infection. The wider study: Recently identified HLA-C-restricted CMV epitopes and well-studied HLA-B-restricted CMV epitopes were used by the study. Public TCR beta signatures were indicative of both CMV infection and a matching HLA type.

The study's findings and limits: Pooled public TCR beta family frequency picked out CMV carriers with the relevant HLA. Dominating the ex vivo response were TCR beta clonotypes that were CMV-specific and HLA-C-restricted.

This clonotype has more than one count but fewer than ten. No antigen is known for it. TCRdb re-analysed the reads in MiXCR, keeping a single row per CDR3 protein. Of roughly 730,000 distinct CDR3 sequences listed, about 30% are singletons. Sequencing was performed on cultured PBMCs, taken from culture after CMV antigen stimulation. This clonotype originated in a human donor in good health (CMV status not recorded). Some clones in this sample may be carry-over from other donors' samples.

The CDR3 DNA reads as TGTGCCAGTAGTATAGCGGCTCTTAGCACAGATACGCAGTATTTT. Its protein is CASSIAALSTDTQYF. This chain uses TRBV19 with TRBJ2-3; no definite D call. Trimming took 1 base from V and 0 from J, leaving 8 bases between them. This CDR3 has 15 residues. Germline loops: CDR1 LNHDA, CDR2 SQIVND (reference sequence).